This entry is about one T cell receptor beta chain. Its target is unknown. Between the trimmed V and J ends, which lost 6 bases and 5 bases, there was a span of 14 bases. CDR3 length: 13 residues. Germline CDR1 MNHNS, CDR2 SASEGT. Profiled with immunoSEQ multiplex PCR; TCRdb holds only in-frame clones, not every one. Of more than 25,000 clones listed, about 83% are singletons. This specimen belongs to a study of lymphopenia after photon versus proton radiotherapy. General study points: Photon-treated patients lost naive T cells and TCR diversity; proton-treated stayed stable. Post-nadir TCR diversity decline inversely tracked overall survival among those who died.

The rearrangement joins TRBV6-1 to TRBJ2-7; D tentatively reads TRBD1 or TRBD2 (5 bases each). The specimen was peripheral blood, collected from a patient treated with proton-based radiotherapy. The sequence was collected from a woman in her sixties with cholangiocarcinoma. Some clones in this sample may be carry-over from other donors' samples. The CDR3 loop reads CASSLRDENEQYF. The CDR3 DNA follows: TGTGCCAGCAGCCTCCGGGACGAGAACGAGCAGTACTTC.